This paragraph covers one T cell receptor (beta chain) sequence. Using immunoSEQ multiplex PCR, the repertoire was profiled, and TCRdb retains in-frame clones only, with some absent. The data contain some 190,000 clones, roughly 89% of them singletons. These data are taken from a study of blood T cell repertoires in COVID-19. Sequencing used PBMCs or T cells enriched from blood (not recorded which). The clonotype was recovered from a woman in her 30s who had been exposed to COVID-19.

Here the CDR3 reads CASSWSGGYQETQYF. As DNA, the CDR3 is TGCGCCAGCAGCTGGTCGGGGGGGTACCAAGAGACCCAGTACTTC. The chain is built from TRBV5-1 and TRBJ2-5; 8 bases are shared with TRBD2. Germline CDR1 is SGHRS and CDR2 is YFSETQ. The ends lost 3 bases at V and 0 bases at J; junction bases unmatched: 4. This CDR3 comprises 15 residues.